These 10 T cell receptor beta chains were sequenced from one sample in a study of regulatory T cells in long-lasting Graves disease. Stated time point: persistent/refractory GD, antithyroid drugs over 5 years with positive TRAb. Scientists built the TCR library using RNA that was extracted from PBMCs. The TCR beta library used iRepertoire HTBI primers with Arm-PCR amplification of CDR3. TCRdb reprocessed the multiplex PCR reads via MiXCR and lists one record per CDR3 protein. This repertoire shows around 400,000 distinct CDR3 sequences, around a quarter found once; its top ten account for around 24%. The specimen was peripheral blood mononuclear cells (PBMCs), collected when the disease was refractory, from a patient treated with antithyroid drugs. The receptor source for this set is a female donor with Graves disease.

This clonotype appeared many times. V usage is TRBV29-1 and J usage is TRBJ1-1; D remains unclear. The CDR3 runs to 13 residues. Germline V gives CDR1 SQVTM, CDR2 ANQGSEA. V lost 4 bases to trimming and J lost 3 bases, with 12 bases between them. CDR3 region: CSVVLMSHTEAFF. CDR3 nucleotide sequence: TGCAGCGTTGTACTTATGTCCCACACTGAAGCTTTCTTT.

The rearrangement uses TRBV27 and TRBJ2-7; 12 nucleotides align to TRBD1. This CDR3 region has 14 residues. From germline, CDR1 is MNHEY and CDR2 SMNVEV (reference sequence). Trimming at V came to 5 bases and at J to 7 bases, leaving 6 bases not matched to a gene. The CDR3 region is CASSMGQGAGEQYF. The DNA for the CDR3 is TGTGCCAGCAGTATGGGACAGGGGGCCGGGGAGCAGTACTTC.

This clonotype showed up many times. The CDR3 here is CAISEGRGHTQYF. CDR3 in DNA: TGTGCCATCAGTGAAGGGCGGGGGCATACCCAGTACTTC. The chain links TRBV10-3 to TRBJ2-5, with a possible D match to TRBD2 (7 bases). The V end lost 3 bases, the J end lost 8 bases, and 13 bases lay between the germline ends. This CDR3 has 13 residues. CDR1 is ENHRY, CDR2 SYGVKD, per germline.

The chain employs TRBV11-3 and TRBJ2-1; TRBD2 aligns across 12 bases. CDR3 length: 15 amino acids. The V gene end was trimmed by 4 bases and the J gene end by 6 bases; junction bases not matched to a gene: 4. Germline CDR1 and CDR2: SGHNT and YENEEA. The CDR3 nucleotides read TGTGCCAGCAGCTCCCAGACTAGCGGGAGCAATGAGCAGTTCTTC. Its protein is CASSSQTSGSNEQFF.

This clonotype has just a few counts. The chain uses TRBV6-4 and TRBJ2-5; D perhaps matches TRBD1 (5 bases). CDR1 and CDR2 from the germline V gene are MRHNA and SNTAGT. The CDR3 consists of 15 residues. The V and J ends lost 3 bases and 0 bases respectively, with 11 bases between them. CDR3 DNA: TGTGCCAGCAGTGAAGTTCAGGGCCACCAAGAGACCCAGTACTTC. Its protein is CASSEVQGHQETQYF.

V and J are TRBV6-1 and TRBJ2-1; a possible D gene is TRBD1 (6 bases). The germline gives CDR1 MNHNS, CDR2 SASEGT. With 3 bases removed from V and 13 bases from J, the gap between germline ends came to 16 bases. The CDR3 is 13 amino acids. The CDR3 loop reads CASSDRGRRAQFF. CDR3 bases: TGTGCCAGCAGTGACAGGGGACGCCGGGCCCAGTTCTTC.

This clonotype was detected only a few times. An end of the junction differs from the germline gene, which may be a read error. The chain is built from TRBV5-1 and TRBJ1-2, with D unclear. CDR1 is SGHRS and CDR2 is YFSETQ in the germline V gene. The CDR3 has 13 amino acids. CDR3 nucleotide sequence: TGTGCCAGCAGCTTGGCGGCTAACTATGGCTACACCTTC. It specifies CASSLAANYGYTF. Full variable domain (outside the CDR3, taken from reference TRBV5-1 and TRBJ1-2): KAGVTQTPRYLIKTRGQQVTLSCSPISGHRSVSWYQQTPGQGLQFLFEYFSETQRNKGNFPGRFSGRQFSNSRSEMNVSTLELGDSALYLCASSLAANYGYTFGSGTRLTVV.

This clonotype was counted only a few times. The V and J genes are TRBV6-9 and TRBJ2-7, with D perhaps being TRBD1 or TRBD2 (5 bases each). The V and J ends lost 3 bases and 7 bases respectively, with 22 bases between them. The CDR3 has 16 residues. CDR1 MNHGY and CDR2 SVAAGI come from the germline V gene. CDR3 nucleotide sequence: TGTGCCAGCAGTTACTCCTCTCAAGGGGCTTCGGGGGAGCAGTACTTC. Translation gives CASSYSSQGASGEQYF.

This clonotype was observed at least ten times. The chain links TRBV28 to TRBJ2-2; D may be TRBD1 (6 bases). The germline CDR1 and CDR2 sequences are MDHEN and SYDVKM. V lost 5 bases and J 1 base, leaving 14 bases between the germline ends. There are 16 residues in the CDR3. CDR3 sequence (DNA): TGTGCCAGCAGTCGATTACCGGGACAGAACACCGGGGAGCTGTTTTTT. It translates to CASSRLPGQNTGELFF.

This clonotype has more than one count but fewer than ten. The chain recombines TRBV20-1 with TRBJ2-7; 8 bases map to TRBD1. This CDR3 is built from 13 residues. Looked up from germline, CDR1 is DFQATT and CDR2 is SNEGSKA (reference sequence). V dropped 3 bases and J dropped 5; count of bases not matched to a gene: 6. In DNA, the CDR3 is TGCAGTGCTAGGACAGGGGTCATCCACGAGCAGTACTTC. It specifies CSARTGVIHEQYF.